The clone carrying this T cell receptor beta chain was counted a single time. Antigen: not known. The record originates from a study of T cells in localized non-small cell lung cancer. CDR1 is MNHEY and CDR2 is SMNVEV in the germline V gene (reference sequence). This CDR3 is built from 14 residues. The V end lost 3 bases, the J end lost 2 bases, and 10 bases lay between the germline ends. TCRdb keeps only in-frame clones here, not all; method: immunoSEQ multiplex PCR. The sample lists tens of thousands of clones; 90% to 95% were seen once. Broader study findings: Compared with tumor, uninvolved adjacent lung displayed greater T cell clonality, ranking highest overall.

The sequence derives from a female donor older than 55 with stage I lung adenocarcinoma. The chain has TRBV27 and TRBJ1-2; tentatively, D is TRBD1 (6 bases). The sample in question was peripheral blood, obtained before any cancer treatment. The DNA for the CDR3 is TGTGCCAGCAGTTTGGGGGCCCACAACTATGGCTACACCTTC. It is translated as CASSLGAHNYGYTF.